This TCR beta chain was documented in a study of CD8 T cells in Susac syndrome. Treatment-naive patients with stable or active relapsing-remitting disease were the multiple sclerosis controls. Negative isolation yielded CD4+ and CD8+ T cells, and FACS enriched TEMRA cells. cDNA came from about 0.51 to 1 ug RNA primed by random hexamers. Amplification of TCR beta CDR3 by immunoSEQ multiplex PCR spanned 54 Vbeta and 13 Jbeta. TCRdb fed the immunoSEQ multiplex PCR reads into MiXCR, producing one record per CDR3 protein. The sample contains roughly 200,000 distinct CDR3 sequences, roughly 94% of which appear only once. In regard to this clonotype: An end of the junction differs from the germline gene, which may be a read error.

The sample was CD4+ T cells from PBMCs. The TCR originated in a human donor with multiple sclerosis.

This CDR3 is CASTSGGRVGNEQLF. In DNA, the CDR3 is TGTGCCAGTACTAGCGGGGGGCGAGTTGGCAATGAGCAGCTCTTC. V is TRBV19 and J is TRBJ2-1; 11 nucleotides match TRBD2. This CDR3 is built from 15 residues. Germline CDR1 reads LNHDA; CDR2 reads SQIVND (reference sequence).